The rows below give T cell receptor beta chains drawn from one sample of a study of cytomegalovirus exposure and HLA in healthy donors. Assay used: immunoSEQ multiplex PCR; TCRdb lists only in-frame clones, some missing. The sample consists of 150,000 to 200,000 clones, approximately 80% of them appearing once. The specimen was PBMCs. The source of these receptors is a woman in her late teens or twenties in good health and CMV-seronegative. Both conserved end residues are trimmed from each CDR3. The D gene is left open where the match is weak.

J gene	V gene	D gene	CDR3 protein
TRBJ2-7	TRBV4-1	.	ASSQEWTAYEQY
TRBJ1-1	TRBV13	.	ASSLPRGGTEAF
TRBJ1-3	TRBV5-4	.	ASSLASEGISGNTIY
TRBJ2-3	TRBV2	.	ASSEFGSTDTQY
TRBJ1-5	TRBV19	.	ASSIRDSNQPQH
TRBJ1-2	TRBV5-4	TRBD1	ASSPGTGATYGYT
TRBJ1-2	TRBV28	.	ASSFFSDYGYT
TRBJ2-2	TRBV11-1	TRBD2	ASSLGLAGELF
TRBJ2-3	TRBV15	.	ATSRRHRYTDTQY
TRBJ1-4	TRBV5-1	TRBD1	ASSITWTGRDEKLF
TRBJ2-5	TRBV2	TRBD2	ASSENRLAGQETQY
.	TRBV5-8	TRBD1	ASSSSGTGIYEQY
TRBJ1-4	TRBV28	TRBD1	ASSKQGAGEKLF
TRBJ2-1	TRBV7-8	TRBD2	ASSLPLRLAGARNEQF
TRBJ1-2	TRBV6-6	.	ASSSGHMRHYGYT
TRBJ1-1	TRBV19	TRBD1	ASSIQGGIQGTEAF
TRBJ1-5	TRBV6-1	.	ASSEGLEGGQPQH
TRBJ1-2	TRBV6-5	TRBD1	ASSSSGGGRGGYT
TRBJ1-3	TRBV27	.	ASSLSQGTSGNTIY
TRBJ1-5	TRBV6-1	.	ASSGQGSQPQH
TRBJ1-2	TRBV11-2	TRBD1	ASSPQTGGGGYGYT
TRBJ1-3	TRBV10-1	.	ASRRNSGNTIY
TRBJ2-7	TRBV19	TRBD1	ASSTGQGAGGEQY
TRBJ1-1	TRBV19	.	ASSIGGPVNTEAF
TRBJ2-5	TRBV7-2	TRBD2	ASSLRLAGVQETQY
TRBJ1-1	TRBV5-1	TRBD1	ASSMGQGRRNTEAF
TRBJ1-4	TRBV11-2	TRBD1	ASSLAGRGFVEKLF
TRBJ1-5	TRBV28	.	ASSLWAQGGQPQH
TRBJ1-1	TRBV9	TRBD1	ASSIGTVYTEAF
TRBJ1-1	TRBV18	.	ASSPQANTEAF
TRBJ2-1	TRBV7-9	TRBD1	ASSAWDSNNEQF
TRBJ1-3	TRBV19	.	ASSVSGNTIY